A single sample gave rise to the 28 T cell receptor beta chains below, sequenced in a study of blood T cell repertoires in COVID-19. Sequencing was performed with immunoSEQ multiplex PCR; in TCRdb, only in-frame clones are kept and a portion is missing. The sample lists 60,000 to 70,000 clones, approximately 79% occurring once. The sequencing input was peripheral blood. These receptor sequences come from a man aged 55-75 years with acute or convalescent COVID-19.

This chain links TRBV30 with TRBJ1-1; 10 bases line up with TRBD1. Unmatched junction bases numbered 10, after V lost 5 bases and J lost 1 base. Germline V gene data show CDR1 as GTSNPN and CDR2 as SVGIG (reference sequence). The CDR3 totals 16 residues. CDR3 coding DNA: TGTGCCTGGTTGGCTCGGGACAGGGGCTGGAACACTGAAGCTTTCTTT. Encoded protein: CAWLARDRGWNTEAFF.

The chain has TRBV24-1 and TRBJ2-3, with 7 positions matching TRBD1. The CDR3 spans 16 residues. J gave up 3 bases and V 6 bases, and 11 bases lay outside the gene matches. Per germline, CDR1 KGHDR and CDR2 SFDVKD. CDR3 loop: CATSSSEQGYTDTQYF. The CDR3 DNA follows: TGTGCCACCAGTTCCTCGGAACAGGGGTATACAGATACGCAGTATTTT.

V usage is TRBV9 and J usage is TRBJ1-2, with TRBD1 as a possible D gene (5 bases). This CDR3 comprises 11 residues. The ends were cut back, 7 bases at V and 7 bases at J, with 11 bases in the middle. Germline loops: CDR1 SGDLS, CDR2 YYNGEE. CDR3 DNA: TGTGCCAGCCCCGGGACTCTTGGCTACACCTTC. Encoded protein: CASPGTLGYTF.

The rearrangement links TRBV29-1 to TRBJ1-2; 7 nucleotides align to TRBD1. Germline V gene sequence: CDR1 SQVTM, CDR2 ANQGSEA. This CDR3 has 19 amino acids. V gave up 0 bases and J gave up 1 base; unmatched junction bases: 17. The DNA of the CDR3 is TGCAGCGTTGAAGATGGACGGGACAGCCGGGGATTTTATAACTATGGCTACACCTTC. Translated, it gives CSVEDGRDSRGFYNYGYTF.

The chain has TRBV5-1 and TRBJ2-1; 7 bases match TRBD1. Germline CDR1 and CDR2: SGHRS and YFSETQ. V lost 4 bases to trimming and J lost 7 bases; unmatched junction nucleotides: 14. This CDR3 is 16 amino acids long. The CDR3: CASSALTGAGMNEQFF. CDR3 DNA sequence: TGCGCCAGCAGCGCCCTTACAGGGGCAGGAATGAATGAGCAGTTCTTC.

The chain has TRBV5-6 and TRBJ1-2, with D unclear. This CDR3 spans 15 amino acids. The germline V gene encodes CDR1 SGHDT and CDR2 YYEEEE. Trimming left V 4 bases short and J 0 bases short, with 13 bases between. The CDR3 nucleotides read TGTGCCAGCAGCCCCGGACTGAACTCTAACTATGGCTACACCTTC. Translating it yields CASSPGLNSNYGYTF. Full variable domain (outside the CDR3, taken from reference TRBV5-6 and TRBJ1-2): DAGVTQSPTHLIKTRGQQVTLRCSPKSGHDTVSWYQQALGQGPQFIFQYYEEEERQRGNFPDRFSGHQFPNYSSELNVNALLLGDSALYLCASSPGLNSNYGYTFGSGTRLTVV.

The chain has TRBV5-1 and TRBJ1-4; 8 positions agree with TRBD1. The CDR3 consists of 16 residues. With V trimmed by 1 base and J by 5 bases, 7 bases remained unmatched. Germline CDR1 and CDR2: SGHRS and YFSETQ. The CDR3 region is CASSLRGTGGNEKLFF. The CDR3 coding sequence is TGCGCCAGCAGCTTGAGGGGAACAGGGGGGAATGAAAAACTGTTTTTT.

The J gene is TRBJ2-2, the V gene TRBV9, with D maybe TRBD1 (5 bases). This CDR3 contains 14 residues. Between the trimmed V and J ends, which lost 0 bases and 6 bases, there was a span of 9 bases. Germline assignment: CDR1 SGDLS and CDR2 YYNGEE. The CDR3 DNA follows: TGTGCCAGCAGCGTAGTAGGGGCCCCCGGGGAGCTGTTTTTT. It codes for CASSVVGAPGELFF.

This chain uses TRBV6-6 with TRBJ1-2; tentatively, D is TRBD1 (5 bases). V lost 0 bases and J 4 bases, leaving 15 bases between the germline ends. The CDR3 loop spans 16 amino acids. In germline, CDR1 is MNHNY, CDR2 SVGAGI (reference sequence). The CDR3 spells CASSYSGPRESYGYTF. DNA for the CDR3: TGTGCCAGCAGTTACTCGGGGCCTCGGGAGTCCTATGGCTACACCTTC.

The chain carries TRBV6-5 and TRBJ2-5; 9 bases are shared with TRBD1. The CDR3 has 15 amino acids. CDR1 and CDR2 (germline): MNHEY, SVGAGI. Trimming at V came to 6 bases and at J to 5 bases, leaving 10 bases not matched to a gene. CDR3 nucleotides: TGTGCCAGCAGGGATCGTCGACAGGGGGTCGAGACCCAGTACTTC. Translating it yields CASRDRRQGVETQYF.

This clone has a handful of counts. V usage is TRBV19 and J usage is TRBJ2-7; D call uncertain. The germline gives CDR1 LNHDA, CDR2 SQIVND (reference sequence). The CDR3 sequence is 13 residues long. The V end lost 4 bases, the J end lost 3 bases, and 10 bases lay between the germline ends. The CDR3 here is CASSNELSYEQYF. The CDR3 DNA sequence: TGTGCCAGTAGTAATGAACTTAGCTACGAGCAGTACTTC.

V and J are TRBV30 and TRBJ2-1; D is perhaps TRBD1 (6 bases). With 7 bases removed from V and 1 base from J, the gap between germline ends came to 11 bases. The CDR3 runs 13 residues. The germline CDR1 and CDR2 sequences are GTSNPN and SVGIG (reference sequence). CDR3 DNA sequence: TGTGCCTCCACCGGGACATCCTACAATGAGCAGTTCTTC. Protein sequence: CASTGTSYNEQFF.

In DNA form, the CDR3 reads TGCGCCAGCAGTGATGACAGCTCCTATAATTCACCCCTCCACTTT. It codes for CASSDDSSYNSPLHF. This sequence joins TRBV4-1 and TRBJ1-6, with D perhaps matching TRBD1 (5 bases). The CDR3 runs 15 residues. V was trimmed by 6 bases and J by 0 bases, leaving 9 bases between them. Germline lookup yields CDR1 MGHRA and CDR2 YSYEKL.

This chain connects TRBV7-2 to TRBJ2-4; TRBD1 matches at 7 bases. Germline-derived CDR1 and CDR2 are SGHTA and FQGNSA. This CDR3 is built from 14 residues. V lost 3 bases and J lost 5; bases outside the gene matches: 4. The CDR3 region has the DNA TGTGCCAGCAGCTTCAGGGGGTTGGAAAACATTCAGTACTTC. It translates to CASSFRGLENIQYF.

This sequence joins TRBV7-8 and TRBJ2-3, with TRBD1 as a possible D gene (6 bases). V lost 5 bases, J lost 1 base, and 13 bases lay in between. This CDR3 is built from 15 residues. Germline lookup yields CDR1 SGHVS and CDR2 FQNEAQ. The CDR3 bases are TGTGCCAGCAGCCCCCAGGGGCAGGGCACAGATACGCAGTATTTT. The encoded protein is CASSPQGQGTDTQYF.

The V and J genes are TRBV20-1 and TRBJ2-7; 9 nucleotides line up with TRBD1. Trimming took 3 bases from V and 2 from J; bases not matched to a gene: 5. The CDR3 covers 14 residues. Germline loops: CDR1 DFQATT, CDR2 SNEGSKA (reference sequence). Here the CDR3 DNA reads TGCAGTGCTAGTATACGACAGGGGGCCTACGAGCAGTACTTC. It specifies CSASIRQGAYEQYF.

A single count supports this clone. This chain connects TRBV30 to TRBJ1-3; 8 positions match TRBD1. With 5 bases clipped from V and 11 bases from J, the junction kept 17 bases outside the gene matches. CDR1 GTSNPN and CDR2 SVGIG come from the germline V gene (reference sequence). CDR3 length: 15 residues. The CDR3 sequence: CAWGRVATGVGSIYF. The CDR3 nucleotides read TGTGCCTGGGGTCGAGTTGCGACAGGGGTTGGCTCCATATATTTT.

The V call is TRBV5-1, the J call TRBJ2-7; 7 bases match TRBD1. With V trimmed by 0 bases and J by 3 bases, 3 bases remained unmatched. CDR3 length equals 14 residues. Germline values: CDR1 SGHRS, CDR2 YFSETQ. The CDR3 bases are TGCGCCAGCAGCTTGGTGGGACAGCTCTACGAGCAGTACTTC. Residues: CASSLVGQLYEQYF.

The gene calls are TRBV15 and TRBJ2-3, with 13 positions matching TRBD2. Germline V gives CDR1 LNHNV, CDR2 YYDKDF (reference sequence). With 3 bases clipped from V and 6 bases from J, the junction kept 6 bases outside the gene matches. The CDR3 sequence is 16 residues long. DNA of the CDR3: TGTGCCACCAGCAGCCTGACTAGCGGGGGGCGGGATACGCAGTATTTT. It encodes CATSSLTSGGRDTQYF.

The sample holds a few counts of this clone. The CDR3 DNA is TGCGCCAGCAGCCAAGATTGGGGCAGGGATTATGGCTACACCTTC. This encodes CASSQDWGRDYGYTF. V usage is TRBV4-1 and J usage is TRBJ1-2, with D tentatively TRBD1 (5 bases). The CDR3 length is 15 residues. Germline V gene sequence: CDR1 MGHRA, CDR2 YSYEKL. The ends were cut back, 0 bases at V and 5 bases at J, with 13 bases in the middle.

This clone was detected only once. The genes are TRBV2 and TRBJ1-2, with D maybe TRBD1 (6 bases). This CDR3 contains 12 residues. CDR1 is SNHLY and CDR2 is FYNNEI in the germline V gene. V gave up 6 bases and J gave up 8 bases, with 13 bases separating them. CDR3 protein: CASRRGGQGYTF. The CDR3 DNA reads as TGTGCCAGCAGACGGGGGGGACAAGGCTACACCTTC.

The chain is built from TRBV15 and TRBJ2-2; perhaps TRBD2 as D (5 bases). CDR3 length: 15 residues. Germline CDR1 is LNHNV and CDR2 is YYDKDF (reference sequence). Deletions cut 1 base from V and 4 bases from J, with 10 bases between. The CDR3 region is CATSRGLLSTGELFF. The CDR3 region has the DNA TGTGCCACCAGCAGAGGACTATTGTCCACCGGGGAGCTGTTTTTT.

This clone appeared once. The chain combines TRBV10-1 with TRBJ1-2; no definite D call. The CDR3 is 14 residues long. The V end was cut by 0 bases, the J end by 1 base, with 6 bases between. Looked up from germline, CDR1 is WNHNN and CDR2 is SYGVQD (reference sequence). The CDR3 protein is CASSESGVNYGYTF. CDR3 sequence (DNA): TGCGCCAGCAGTGAGTCAGGAGTTAACTATGGCTACACCTTC.

This sequence joins TRBV7-9 and TRBJ1-4; D remains unclear. CDR3 length equals 15 residues. V lost 8 bases and J lost 4, with 17 bases in between. Germline V gene lookup returns CDR1 SEHNR and CDR2 FQNEAQ (reference sequence). CDR3: CASGTQELGNEKLFF. The CDR3 DNA reads TGTGCCAGCGGCACTCAGGAATTGGGTAATGAAAAACTGTTTTTT.

V is TRBV6-5 and J is TRBJ1-5; D call uncertain. This CDR3 is built from 14 residues. Germline-derived CDR1 and CDR2 are MNHEY and SVGAGI. V lost 5 bases and J 0 bases, leaving 8 bases between the germline ends. This CDR3 reads CASSSGYSNQPQHF. In nucleotides, the CDR3 is TGTGCCAGCAGTAGCGGGTATAGCAATCAGCCCCAGCATTTT.

This clone has just a few counts. CDR3 sequence: CASSPPAGETQYF. CDR3 DNA sequence: TGTGCCAGCAGCCCCCCAGCGGGGGAGACCCAGTACTTC. This chain joins TRBV5-6 and TRBJ2-5; 7 nucleotides match TRBD2. The CDR3 covers 13 residues. V gave up 4 bases and J gave up 5 bases; unmatched junction bases: 5. Looked up from germline, CDR1 is SGHDT and CDR2 is YYEEEE.

This chain joins TRBV7-9 and TRBJ1-1; 12 bases are a match to TRBD1. In germline, CDR1 is SEHNR, CDR2 FQNEAQ (reference sequence). V shed 4 bases, J shed 7 bases, and the junction held 10 bases outside the gene matches. This CDR3 is built from 16 residues. The CDR3 sequence is CASSSGDRGREIEAFF. The DNA of the CDR3 is TGTGCCAGCAGCTCGGGGGACAGGGGGCGCGAGATTGAAGCTTTCTTT.

The chain is built from TRBV2 and TRBJ2-2; TRBD1 matches at 9 bases. The germline gives CDR1 SNHLY, CDR2 FYNNEI. The CDR3 is made up of 17 amino acids. The J segment lost 2 bases and the V segment lost 7 bases, leaving 11 bases of the junction unmatched. The CDR3 loop reads CASTGQGSGSNTGELFF. In DNA, the CDR3 is TGTGCCAGCACCGGACAGGGGTCAGGGTCCAACACCGGGGAGCTGTTTTTT.